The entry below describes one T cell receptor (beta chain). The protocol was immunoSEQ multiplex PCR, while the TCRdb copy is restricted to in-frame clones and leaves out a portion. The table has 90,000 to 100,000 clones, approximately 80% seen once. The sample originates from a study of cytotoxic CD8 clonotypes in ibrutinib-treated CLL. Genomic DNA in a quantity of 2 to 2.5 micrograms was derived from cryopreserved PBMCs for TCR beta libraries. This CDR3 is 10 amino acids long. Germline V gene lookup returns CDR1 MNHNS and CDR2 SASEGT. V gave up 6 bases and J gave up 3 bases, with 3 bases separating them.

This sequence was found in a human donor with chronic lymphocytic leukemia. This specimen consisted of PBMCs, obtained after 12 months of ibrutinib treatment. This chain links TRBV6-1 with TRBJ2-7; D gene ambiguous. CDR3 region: CASSHYEQYF. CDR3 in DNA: TGTGCCAGCAGCCACTACGAGCAGTACTTC.